Listed here are 8 T cell receptor beta chains from one sample, sequenced in a study of OX40 agonist ivuxolimab in advanced cancers. The assay was immunoSEQ multiplex PCR, and TCRdb's table has in-frame clones only and misses some. The table lists 45,000 to 55,000 clones, about 88% of them singletons. The specimen comprised CD4+ or CD8+ T cells sorted from blood, sampled in a trial of the OX40 agonist ivuxolimab. The receptors shown here come from an adult with an advanced solid tumor such as melanoma, head and neck, liver or kidney cancer.

This clone appeared a few times. The rearrangement uses TRBV7-6 and TRBJ2-1; D possibly corresponds to TRBD2 (6 bases). Germline CDR1 and CDR2: SGHVS and FNYEAQ. Trimming took off 8 bases at V and 8 bases at J, with 19 bases between the two ends. The CDR3 consists of 14 residues. This chain's CDR3 is CASLMGGAGDEQFF. The CDR3 nucleotides are TGTGCCAGCCTTATGGGCGGGGCCGGCGATGAGCAGTTCTTC.

The V and J genes are TRBV6-6 and TRBJ1-2; D remains ambiguous. Germline CDR1 reads MNHNY; CDR2 reads SVGAGI (reference sequence). The V and J ends lost 7 bases and 8 bases respectively, with 17 bases between them. The length of the CDR3 is 13 residues. CDR3 in amino acids: CASNELGRAGYTF. In nucleotides, the CDR3 is TGTGCCAGCAATGAGTTGGGGAGGGCCGGCTACACCTTC.

Only a few counts were recorded for this clone. J is TRBJ1-4 and V is TRBV28; a weak D match, TRBD1 (5 bases). This CDR3 comprises 12 residues. Trimming took off 7 bases at V and 8 bases at J, with 11 bases between the two ends. The V gene's germline CDR1 is MDHEN and CDR2 SYDVKM. The CDR3 sequence is CASTSGGEKLFF. The CDR3 DNA is TGTGCCAGCACCTCCGGGGGGGAAAAACTGTTTTTT.

The sample holds a few counts of this clone. This chain joins TRBV20-1 and TRBJ1-2; possibly TRBD1 for D (5 bases). Trimming shortened V by 2 bases and J by 8 bases, and 6 bases separated the two germline ends. This CDR3 has 10 residues. Germline CDR1 and CDR2: DFQATT and SNEGSKA (reference sequence). CDR3 DNA sequence: TGCAGTGCTAGACAGGGCGGCTACACCTTC. Its protein is CSARQGGYTF.

V usage is TRBV19 and J usage is TRBJ2-6; the D gene is possibly TRBD1 (5 bases). CDR3 length: 15 residues. Trimming shortened V by 6 bases and J by 2 bases, and 11 bases separated the two germline ends. Germline CDR1 LNHDA, CDR2 SQIVND (reference sequence). CDR3 residues: CASSRVSAGANVLTF. The CDR3 nucleotides are TGTGCCAGTAGCAGGGTAAGCGCTGGGGCCAACGTCCTGACTTTC.

CDR3: CSGDGGLETQYF. The CDR3 DNA follows: TGCAGCGGGGACGGGGGACTGGAGACCCAGTACTTC. The J gene is TRBJ2-5, the V gene TRBV29-1, with D possibly TRBD2 on 6 matching bases. This CDR3 is built from 12 residues. Germline V gene sequence: CDR1 SQVTM, CDR2 ANQGSEA. V was cut by 7 bases and J by 5 bases, with 14 bases left in between.

This clone was observed once. The V gene is TRBV5-1, the J gene TRBJ2-3; possibly TRBD2 for D (6 bases). CDR3 length equals 14 residues. Germline CDR1 SGHRS, CDR2 YFSETQ. V was trimmed by 5 bases and J by 0 bases, leaving 10 bases between them. The DNA for the CDR3 is TGCGCCAGCAGTCCCGGGACTAGCACAGATACGCAGTATTTT. Amino acid sequence: CASSPGTSTDTQYF.

The V call is TRBV5-1, the J call TRBJ2-3; no clear D. The CDR3 runs 15 residues. The V gene lost 0 bases and the J gene lost 0 bases, with 8 bases spanning the gap. Per germline, CDR1 SGHRS and CDR2 YFSETQ. The CDR3 reads CASSLEGASTDTQYF. In DNA form, the CDR3 reads TGCGCCAGCAGCTTGGAGGGCGCGAGCACAGATACGCAGTATTTT.